This T cell receptor (beta chain) was sequenced for a study of human T cells and chemical hapten exposure. Study details: Mostly female patients had alopecia areata, totalis or universalis.

In germline, CDR1 is SGDLS, CDR2 YYNGEE. Trimming took 4 bases from V and 5 from J; bases not matched to a gene: 8. The CDR3 has 15 residues. One entry per CDR3 protein results from TCRdb running MiXCR on the RACE reads. This table holds roughly 92,000 distinct CDR3 sequences, roughly 10% found once. Documented time point: patch test 2, 6 weeks after DPC sensitization. As for treatment: therapeutic diphenylcyclopropenone sensitization with weekly scalp DPC. The sample consisted of whole blood, taken in connection with sensitization to the hapten diphenylcyclopropenone (DPC). This chain links TRBV9 with TRBJ2-1, with 8 bases that match TRBD2. The source of this sequence is a woman aged 35 to 49 with alopecia areata. Some clones in this sample may be carry-over from other donors' samples. The DNA for the CDR3 is TGTGCCAGCAGCTTGAGCGGGGGATCAAACAATGAGCAGTTCTTC. It codes for CASSLSGGSNNEQFF. Drawing the rest from reference TRBV9 and TRBJ2-1, the complete variable domain is DSGVTQTPKHLITATGQRVTLRCSPRSGDLSVYWYQQSLDQGLQFLIQYYNGEERAKGNILERFSAQQFPDLHSELNLSSLELGDSALYFCASSLSGGSNNEQFFGPGTRLTVL.